There are a few counts of the clone carrying this TCR beta chain. The antigen is unknown. This entry is derived from a study of regulatory T cells in long-lasting Graves disease. Study-wide results and caveats: Accuracy might have suffered from few samples. Persistent cases favored TRBV28, TRBJ1-2 and TRBJ2-5. Tissue studied was limited to peripheral blood, excluding thyroid tissue.

CDR3 regions were amplified by Arm-PCR using iRepertoire HTBI primers to build TCR beta libraries. TCRdb re-analysed the multiplex PCR reads in MiXCR, keeping a single row per CDR3 protein. The table has 250,000 to 300,000 distinct CDR3 sequences, around 21% seen once; the top ten hold approximately 60%. The sample's time point: persistent/refractory GD, antithyroid drugs over 5 years with positive TRAb. Scientists built the TCR library using RNA that was extracted from PBMCs. The guidelines of the American Thyroid Association were the basis for diagnosing Graves' disease. V was clipped by 1 base and J by 2 bases; unmatched bases: 4. The CDR3 spans 16 residues. CDR1 is PRHDT and CDR2 is FYEKMQ in the germline V gene (reference sequence).

The sequencing here drew on peripheral blood mononuclear cells (PBMCs), taken when the disease was refractory, from a patient treated with antithyroid drugs. This TCR was sampled from a female donor with Graves disease. This sequence joins TRBV13 and TRBJ2-2; 7 bases map to TRBD2. The CDR3 DNA follows: TGTGCCAGCAGCTTAGAAGTAGCGGGTAACACCGGGGAGCTGTTTTTT. Its translation is CASSLEVAGNTGELFF.